One and the same sample provided the 25 T cell receptor beta chains below, sequenced in a study of blood T cell repertoires in COVID-19. Method: immunoSEQ multiplex PCR; TCRdb's copy keeps in-frame clones and lacks some. The repertoire includes 200,000 to 300,000 clones, 75% to 85% of them detected once, and approximately 2.4% sits in the top ten. Input material: peripheral blood. The receptor set was obtained from a man in his forties who had recovered from COVID-19.

The chain combines TRBV27 with TRBJ1-2; TRBD1 aligns across 9 bases. J lost 0 bases, V lost 6 bases, and 5 bases had no gene match. The CDR3 is 15 amino acids. Germline assignment: CDR1 MNHEY and CDR2 SMNVEV (reference sequence). The CDR3 coding sequence is TGTGCCAGCAGAGAGTGGACAGGGGCTAACTATGGCTACACCTTC. Its translation: CASREWTGANYGYTF.

This sequence joins TRBV4-3 and TRBJ2-1; 8 nucleotides align to TRBD1. The ends lost 0 bases at V and 7 bases at J; junction bases unmatched: 2. This CDR3 has 14 amino acids. Germline V lookup: CDR1 LGHNA, CDR2 YSLEER. This CDR3 is CASSQEWTGNEQFF. The CDR3 DNA reads TGCGCCAGCAGCCAAGAATGGACAGGGAATGAGCAGTTCTTC.

This clone occurred a few times. V is TRBV27 and J is TRBJ2-7; 9 nucleotides line up with TRBD1. Germline V lookup: CDR1 MNHEY, CDR2 SMNVEV (reference sequence). Trimming at V came to 1 base and at J to 4 bases, leaving 5 bases not matched to a gene. There are 15 residues in the CDR3. The CDR3 spells CASSLFTGGGYEQYF. In DNA form, the CDR3 reads TGTGCCAGCAGTTTATTTACAGGGGGCGGGTACGAGCAGTACTTC.

The CDR3 bases are TGTGCCAGCAGCCATGGGGAGGAGAATGAAAAACTGTTTTTT. Translation gives CASSHGEENEKLFF. This sequence joins TRBV3-1 (or the pseudogene TRBV3-2) and TRBJ1-4, with no clear D. Looked up from germline, CDR1 is LGHDT and CDR2 is YNNKEL (reference sequence). The V end was cut by 3 bases, the J end by 5 bases, with 10 bases between. The CDR3 totals 14 residues.

V is TRBV10-3 and J is TRBJ1-1, with 9 bases that match TRBD1. This CDR3 comprises 14 residues. V lost 5 bases and J lost 3; bases outside the gene matches: 4. Germline V lookup: CDR1 ENHRY, CDR2 SYGVKD. CDR3 amino acids: CAISSDRGDTEAFF. The CDR3 region has the DNA TGTGCCATCAGTTCTGACAGGGGGGACACTGAAGCTTTCTTT.

This chain uses TRBV7-6 with TRBJ2-2, with a possible D match to TRBD2 (5 bases). V lost 4 bases, J lost 7 bases, and 16 bases lay in between. Germline V gene sequence: CDR1 SGHVS, CDR2 FNYEAQ. This CDR3 is built from 15 residues. CDR3 nucleotides: TGTGCCAGCAGCTCGAGGGCAGAACCAATCGGGGAGCTGTTTTTT. Translated, it gives CASSSRAEPIGELFF.

The V and J genes are TRBV4-3 and TRBJ2-1; TRBD1 agrees at 7 bases. Germline V gene lookup returns CDR1 LGHNA and CDR2 YSLEER. Trimming removed 1 base from V and 7 bases from J; junction bases left unmatched: 7. The CDR3 runs to 15 residues. The CDR3 protein is CASSQGQGRGNEQFF. The CDR3 coding sequence is TGCGCCAGCAGCCAAGGACAGGGAAGGGGTAATGAGCAGTTCTTC.

A remark on this clone: One junction end disagrees with the germline gene, perhaps due to a read error. In nucleotides, the CDR3 is TGTGCCAGCTCACTAACCACGGGGGAGTACCTCTTC. This codes for CASSLTTGEYLF. The V gene is TRBV18, the J gene TRBJ2-7; perhaps TRBD2 as D (6 bases). Germline CDR1 KGHSH, CDR2 LQKENI. The CDR3 is 12 residues long.

This clone is medium-sized within its sample. The J gene is TRBJ1-2, the V gene TRBV11-3, with D unclear. From germline, CDR1 is SGHNT and CDR2 YENEEA. The CDR3 runs to 13 residues. V lost 3 bases, J lost 6 bases, and 11 bases lay in between. CDR3 sequence reads: CASSFEPVDGYTF. DNA for the CDR3: TGTGCCAGCAGCTTCGAACCGGTGGATGGCTACACCTTC. Combining the CDR3 with reference TRBV11-3 and TRBJ1-2 gives the whole variable domain EAGVVQSPRYKIIEKKQPVAFWCNPISGHNTLYWYLQNLGQGPELLIRYENEEAVDDSQLPKDRFSAERLKGVDSTLKIQPAELGDSAVYLCASSFEPVDGYTFGSGTRLTVV.

V gene TRBV19 combines with J gene TRBJ1-5; possibly TRBD1 for D (5 bases). V was trimmed by 9 bases and J by 1 base, leaving 19 bases between them. The CDR3 has 16 residues. The germline V gene encodes CDR1 LNHDA and CDR2 SQIVND (reference sequence). The CDR3 is CASKPSGIQSNQPQHF. CDR3 sequence (DNA): TGTGCCAGCAAACCTTCAGGGATACAAAGCAATCAGCCCCAGCATTTT.

This chain joins TRBV5-5 and TRBJ2-7; no clear D. The germline gives CDR1 SGHKS, CDR2 YYEKEE (reference sequence). The CDR3 spans 12 residues. The V and J ends lost 1 base and 3 bases respectively, with 5 bases between them. CDR3 nucleotides: TGTGCCAGCAGCTTGTCGGTCTACGAGCAGTACTTC. It codes for CASSLSVYEQYF.

V usage is TRBV5-1 and J usage is TRBJ2-3, with TRBD2 matching over 16 bases. Looked up from germline, CDR1 is SGHRS and CDR2 is YFSETQ. Unmatched junction bases numbered 7, after V lost 4 bases and J lost 8 bases. This CDR3 has 16 amino acids. The DNA for the CDR3 is TGCGCCAGCAGCCTTGGGACTAGCGGGGGGGTTGGTACGCAGTATTTT. Protein product: CASSLGTSGGVGTQYF.

The gene calls are TRBV27 and TRBJ1-1; a weak D match, TRBD1 (6 bases). This CDR3 contains 12 residues. V lost 5 bases and J lost 8, with 12 bases in between. Germline V gene sequence: CDR1 MNHEY, CDR2 SMNVEV (reference sequence). The CDR3 DNA sequence: TGTGCCAGCAGTCCTACAGGGTTGGAAGCTTTCTTT. Its translation: CASSPTGLEAFF.

V gene TRBV9 combines with J gene TRBJ2-1; no firm D call. The CDR3 runs 15 residues. V shed 4 bases and J shed 0 bases, with 11 bases lying between them. Germline assignment: CDR1 SGDLS and CDR2 YYNGEE. The CDR3 spells CASSQITSSYNEQFF. CDR3 bases: TGTGCCAGCAGCCAAATCACGAGCTCCTACAATGAGCAGTTCTTC.

This clone was counted at least ten times. The CDR3 bases are TGCGCCAGCAGGGCAGGGGACGCCATGAACACTGAAGCTTTCTTT. Protein sequence: CASRAGDAMNTEAFF. V usage is TRBV5-1 and J usage is TRBJ1-1, with D perhaps matching TRBD1 (6 bases). Trimming cost V 5 bases and J 0 bases, with 14 bases left between them. Germline assignment: CDR1 SGHRS and CDR2 YFSETQ. The CDR3 runs 15 residues.

This clone was seen only once. The chain combines TRBV5-1 with TRBJ2-1, with D perhaps matching TRBD2 (6 bases). This CDR3 is built from 13 residues. Germline CDR1 SGHRS, CDR2 YFSETQ. Trimming took off 4 bases at V and 8 bases at J, with 13 bases between the two ends. CDR3 nucleotides: TGCGCCAGCAGCGCAAGGACTATGCATGAGCAGTTCTTC. Amino acid sequence: CASSARTMHEQFF.

The chain joins TRBV27 to TRBJ1-1; 8 positions match TRBD1. The CDR3 length is 14 residues. Germline lookup yields CDR1 MNHEY and CDR2 SMNVEV (reference sequence). The J segment lost 5 bases and the V segment lost 2 bases, leaving 4 bases of the junction unmatched. The CDR3 DNA is TGTGCCAGCAGTTTACAGGGGGCCTGGACTGAAGCTTTCTTT. The encoded protein is CASSLQGAWTEAFF.

This rearrangement joins TRBV5-5 to TRBJ2-2; 7 bases line up with TRBD1. V was pared by 6 bases and J by 4 bases, with 15 bases of the junction left unmatched. The CDR3 loop spans 17 amino acids. Per germline, CDR1 SGHKS and CDR2 YYEKEE (reference sequence). The CDR3 protein is CASTFSPTGLSTGELFF. In DNA, the CDR3 is TGTGCCAGCACCTTTTCCCCGACAGGGTTGAGCACCGGGGAGCTGTTTTTT.

This clone was recorded only once. V and J are TRBV20-1 and TRBJ1-1, with a possible D match to TRBD1 (6 bases). This CDR3 region has 10 residues. Deletions cut 4 bases from V and 8 bases from J, with 8 bases between. Per germline, CDR1 DFQATT and CDR2 SNEGSKA (reference sequence). The CDR3 DNA reads TGCAGTGCTAACGACAGGGAAGCTTTCTTT. This gives the protein CSANDREAFF.

For this clone: Other nucleotide sequences in the sample specify the same CDR3. The chain links TRBV6-2 or TRBV6-3 to TRBJ1-2; no reliable D call. This CDR3 has 13 amino acids. V shed 0 bases and J shed 6 bases, with 8 bases lying between them. Germline V gene data show CDR1 as MNHEY and CDR2 as SVGEGT. The CDR3 region is CASSYSTGDGYTF. The CDR3 DNA follows: TGTGCCAGCAGTTACTCGACCGGAGATGGCTACACCTTC.

The V gene is TRBV9, the J gene TRBJ1-1, with 7 bases that match TRBD1. V lost 3 bases and J lost 5; bases outside the gene matches: 16. Germline-derived CDR1 and CDR2 are SGDLS and YYNGEE. CDR3 length equals 17 residues. CDR3 amino acids: CASSEADRPPRGTEAFF. CDR3 DNA: TGTGCCAGCAGCGAGGCGGACAGGCCCCCCCGAGGGACTGAAGCTTTCTTT.

The chain has TRBV24-1 and TRBJ2-1; TRBD2 matches 7 bases. This CDR3 has 18 residues. Germline V lookup: CDR1 KGHDR, CDR2 SFDVKD. J was trimmed by 0 bases and V by 9 bases; bases with no gene match: 16. CDR3 loop: CATQFLRPRGSSYNEQFF. The DNA of the CDR3 is TGTGCCACCCAATTCCTCAGACCCCGCGGGAGCTCCTACAATGAGCAGTTCTTC.

V and J are TRBV10-3 and TRBJ1-2; 7 bases are shared with TRBD1. The V segment lost 2 bases and the J segment 4 bases; nucleotides outside the gene matches: 1. This CDR3 has 13 residues. Germline CDR1 and CDR2: ENHRY and SYGVKD. The CDR3 is CAISEGQAYGYTF. The CDR3 DNA reads TGTGCCATCAGTGAGGGACAGGCCTATGGCTACACCTTC.

The chain joins TRBV7-7 to TRBJ2-7, with D unclear. CDR3 length: 13 residues. V dropped 1 base and J dropped 3 bases, with 7 bases sitting between them. Germline V gene data show CDR1 as SSHAT and CDR2 as FNYEAQ (reference sequence). CDR3 nucleotides: TGTGCCAGCAGCTTAGGCCCAGGCTACGAGCAGTACTTC. Protein sequence: CASSLGPGYEQYF.

J is TRBJ2-2 and V is TRBV6-9; D is uncertain. V gave up 2 bases and J gave up 7 bases, with 11 bases separating them. The CDR3 covers 14 residues. Germline V CDR1 and CDR2: MNHGY, SVAAGI. Here the CDR3 DNA reads TGTGCCAGCAGTTATGTCGGGTTCAGCGGGGAGCTGTTTTTT. This codes for CASSYVGFSGELFF.